Listed below are T cell receptor beta chains from one sample, sequenced in a study of CD8+CD57+ T cells in acquired aplastic anemia. TCRdb passed the reads through MiXCR, listing each CDR3 protein once. The sample has just over 200,000 distinct CDR3 sequences; more than 55% are singletons. The sample comprised sorted CD4+, CD8+, or CD8+CD57+ T cells (not recorded which) from PBMCs. The receptors derive from a human donor with aplastic anemia. CDR3s include the opening cysteine and the closing phenylalanine or tryptophan. The D gene is left open where the match is weak. Part of the rows lack a size; the others show once, few, many or a class for expanded clones.

TRBJ2-1 few TRBV10-3 TRBD2 CAISELAGGNEQFF TGTGCCATCAGTGAGTTAGCGGGAGGCAATGAGCAGTTCTTC
TRBJ1-1 many TRBV20-1 NA CSARDSLDSSLNTEAFF TGCAGTGCTAGAGATTCTCTGGACAGTTCACTGAACACTGAAGCTTTCTTT
TRBJ2-7 NA TRBV7-3 NA CASSLTRRDEQYF TGTGCCAGCAGCTTAACGAGGCGGGACGAGCAGTACTTC
TRBJ2-7 few TRBV14 NA CASSRQEAYEQYF TGTGCCAGCAGCCGACAAGAGGCCTACGAGCAGTACTTC
TRBJ1-5 NA TRBV5-6 NA CASSLVGQPQHF TGTGCCAGCAGCTTGGTCGGACAGCCCCAGCATTTT
TRBJ2-3 NA TRBV5-6 TRBD2 CASSLLLAGVSTDTQYF TGTGCCAGCAGCTTGCTGTTAGCGGGGGTTTCCACAGATACGCAGTATTTT
TRBJ2-5 NA TRBV6-5 NA CASSYRGQETQYF TGTGCCAGCAGTTACAGGGGACAAGAGACCCAGTACTTC
TRBJ2-7 few TRBV7-8 TRBD1 CASSLDPGQSYEQYF TGTGCCAGCAGCTTAGATCCGGGACAGTCCTACGAGCAGTACTTC
TRBJ1-3 NA TRBV12-3/TRBV12-4 NA CASSSRVPQVLAIYF TGTGCCAGCAGTTCCAGGGTTCCTCAGGTTCTCGCCATATATTTT
TRBJ2-2 few TRBV19 TRBD2 CASSIERPESGGGGELFF TGTGCCAGTAGTATAGAACGCCCGGAGAGCGGGGGGGGCGGGGAGCTGTTTTTT
TRBJ1-1 NA TRBV7-2 NA CASSLAGDTEAFF TGTGCCAGCAGCTTAGCCGGGGACACTGAAGCTTTCTTT
TRBJ1-1 once TRBV5-1 NA CASSLGATVNTEAFF TGCGCCAGCAGCTTGGGGGCTACAGTGAACACTGAAGCTTTCTTT
TRBJ2-1 NA TRBV15 TRBD2 CATSSSRSGLALYNEQFF TGTGCCACCAGCAGCTCCAGGTCGGGACTAGCGCTGTACAATGAGCAGTTCTTC
TRBJ2-7 few TRBV7-9 TRBD2 CASSPAPGGNEQYF TGTGCCAGCAGCCCCGCCCCGGGGGGGAACGAGCAGTACTTC
TRBJ1-1 few TRBV29-1 TRBD1 CRAGQGSGEAFF TGCAGAGCGGGACAGGGGAGTGGTGAAGCTTTCTTT
TRBJ2-7 NA TRBV20-1 TRBD2 CSARAVGTSGRAPYEQYF TGCAGTGCTAGAGCGGTGGGGACTAGCGGGAGAGCACCCTACGAGCAGTACTTC
TRBJ2-5 NA TRBV29-1 TRBD1 CSVSRGLETQYF TGCAGCGTCAGCAGGGGGCTTGAGACCCAGTACTTC
TRBJ2-1 few TRBV6-4 TRBD2 CASSDGTSGGAYNEQFF TGTGCCAGCAGTGACGGGACTAGCGGGGGGGCCTACAATGAGCAGTTCTTC
TRBJ2-7 once TRBV5-1 NA CASSFPGPEQYF TGCGCCAGCAGCTTTCCCGGGCCCGAGCAGTACTTC
TRBJ2-1 NA TRBV19 NA CASSRLGRYNEQFF TGTGCCAGTAGTAGGCTCGGTCGCTACAATGAGCAGTTCTTC
TRBJ2-1 once TRBV29-1 NA CSVEEPPDLSEQFF TGCAGCGTTGAAGAGCCCCCGGACTTAAGTGAGCAGTTCTTC
TRBJ1-6 few TRBV20-1 TRBD1 CSVRDRDGSPLHF TGCAGTGTTCGGGACAGGGACGGATCACCCCTCCACTTT
TRBJ2-7 NA TRBV6-5 TRBD1 CASSAAGGFVEQYF TGTGCCAGCTCGGCGGCAGGGGGTTTCGTCGAGCAGTACTTC
TRBJ1-2 NA TRBV29-1 NA CSVEGPNRDGYTF TGCAGCGTTGAGGGGCCTAACAGGGATGGCTACACCTTC
TRBJ2-7 NA TRBV7-9 NA CASSLAPGAKIEQYF TGTGCCAGCAGCTTGGCGCCGGGGGCGAAAATCGAGCAGTACTTC
TRBJ2-1 NA TRBV9 TRBD2 CASSVGTSDSYNEQFF TGTGCCAGCAGCGTAGGGACTAGCGACTCCTACAATGAGCAGTTCTTC
TRBJ2-3 NA TRBV5-1 NA CASSSPGPTPSTDTQYF TGCGCCAGCAGCTCTCCGGGACCGACTCCTAGCACAGATACGCAGTATTTT
TRBJ2-5 NA TRBV5-6 NA CASSLIGLGNQETQYF TGTGCCAGCAGCTTGATCGGGTTAGGCAACCAAGAGACCCAGTACTTC
TRBJ2-1 NA TRBV24-1 NA CATSDAHYNEQFF TGTGCCACCAGTGATGCCCACTACAATGAGCAGTTCTTC